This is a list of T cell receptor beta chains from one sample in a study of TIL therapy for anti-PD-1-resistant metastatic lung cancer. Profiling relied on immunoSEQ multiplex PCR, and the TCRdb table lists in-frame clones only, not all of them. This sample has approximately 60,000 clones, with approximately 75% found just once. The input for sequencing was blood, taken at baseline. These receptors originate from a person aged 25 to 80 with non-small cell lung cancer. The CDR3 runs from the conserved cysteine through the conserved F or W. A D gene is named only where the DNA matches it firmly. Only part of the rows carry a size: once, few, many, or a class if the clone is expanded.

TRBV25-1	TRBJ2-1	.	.	TGTGCCAGCAGTGGCCTTAGCGGAGGAGACTCCTACAATGAGCAGTTCTTC	CASSGLSGGDSYNEQFF
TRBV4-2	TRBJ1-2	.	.	TGTGCCAGCAGCCAAGTTCTGGGGGAGGATGGCTACACCTTC	CASSQVLGEDGYTF
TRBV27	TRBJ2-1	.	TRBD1	TGTGCCAGCCAGCCTACCGGGACAGTAAAGCAGTTCTTC	CASQPTGTVKQFF
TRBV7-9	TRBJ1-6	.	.	TGTGCCAGCAGCTTGCCCTCAGGGGAATCACCCCTCCACTTT	CASSLPSGESPLHF
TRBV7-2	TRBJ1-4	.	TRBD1	TGTGCCAGCAGATCAGGGGGACCTAATGAAAAACTGTTTTTT	CASRSGGPNEKLFF
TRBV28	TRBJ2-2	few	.	TGTGCCAGTTTCCGGCGCCCCAGAGCGAACACCGGGGAGCTGTTTTTT	CASFRRPRANTGELFF
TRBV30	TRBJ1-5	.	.	TGTGCCTGGAGTGTCCCAAGTGCAAGGGCCCAGCATTTT	CAWSVPSARAQHF
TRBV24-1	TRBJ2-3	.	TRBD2	TGTGCCACCAGTGATGTAAGGACTAGCGGGACCCTCTACACCACAGATACGCAGTATTTT	CATSDVRTSGTLYTTDTQYF
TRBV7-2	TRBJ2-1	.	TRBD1	TGTGCCAGCAGCCTCGACAGGGCTCTCAATGAGCAGTTCTTC	CASSLDRALNEQFF
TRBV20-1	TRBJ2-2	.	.	TGCAGTGCTAGTTCGGCGTCCGACACCGGGGAGCTGTTTTTT	CSASSASDTGELFF
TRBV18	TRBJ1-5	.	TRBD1	TGTGCCAGCTCACCCGGACAGGGCGATCAGCCCCAGCATTTT	CASSPGQGDQPQHF
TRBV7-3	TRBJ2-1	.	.	TGTGCCAGCAGCTTAAGAAGCTCCTACAATGAGCAGTTCTTC	CASSLRSSYNEQFF
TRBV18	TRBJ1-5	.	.	TGTGCCAGCTCACCAGGCGGGGTTTGGAATCAGCCCCAGCATTTT	CASSPGGVWNQPQHF
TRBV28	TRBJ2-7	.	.	TGTGCCAGCAGTCCTTTAGCGGACTCCTACGAGCAGTACTTC	CASSPLADSYEQYF
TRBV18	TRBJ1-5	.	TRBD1	TGTGCCAGCTCACGTCCGGGACAGGGGAATCAGCCCCAGCATTTT	CASSRPGQGNQPQHF
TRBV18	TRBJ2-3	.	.	TGTGCCAGCTCGCCCCTAGGGGCAGATACGCAGTATTTT	CASSPLGADTQYF
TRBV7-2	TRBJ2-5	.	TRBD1	TGTGCCAGCAGCATGGGACAGACCCAAGAGACCCAGTACTTC	CASSMGQTQETQYF
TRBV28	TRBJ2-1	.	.	TGTGCCAGCAGTTTTCCAGTTTCTGAGCAGTTCTTC	CASSFPVSEQFF